Listed below are T cell receptor beta chains from one sample, sequenced in a study of T cell repertoires in cytomegalovirus infection. Each CDR3 protein is one row after TCRdb ran MiXCR on the reads. This sample has roughly 700,000 distinct CDR3 sequences, with 30% to 35% found just once. The antigens of these receptors remain unknown. Material: cultured PBMCs, obtained from culture after CMV antigen stimulation. The source is a human donor in good health (CMV status not recorded). Some clones in this sample may be carry-over from other donors' samples. Both conserved end residues are part of each CDR3. Each record gives: D gene, J gene, clone size, V gene, CDR3 DNA, CDR3 protein. D genes are given only for firm matches. Rows give clone size only sometimes, using once, few, many, or a class for an expanded clone.

d_call: TRBD2
j_call: TRBJ2-3
clone_size: -
v_call: TRBV5-4
cdr3_nt: TGTGCCAGCAGCTTGAATAGCGGGAGTATCACAGATACGCAGTATTTT
cdr3_aa: CASSLNSGSITDTQYF

d_call: -
j_call: TRBJ2-7
clone_size: -
v_call: TRBV4-3
cdr3_nt: TGCGCCAGCAGCCAAGTAACAGGCGAACTCTACGAGCAGTACTTC
cdr3_aa: CASSQVTGELYEQYF

d_call: -
j_call: TRBJ2-7
clone_size: few
v_call: TRBV27
cdr3_nt: TGTGCCAGCAGTTTAGTCAGGGGAGGGTACGAGCAGTACTTC
cdr3_aa: CASSLVRGGYEQYF

d_call: -
j_call: TRBJ1-1
clone_size: many
v_call: TRBV7-9
cdr3_nt: TGTGCCAGCAGCTGGACATTCCGGAACACTGAAGCTTTCTTT
cdr3_aa: CASSWTFRNTEAFF

d_call: -
j_call: TRBJ1-2
clone_size: -
v_call: TRBV5-4
cdr3_nt: TGTGCCAGCAGCTTGTCTGGCGGGGGCGCGGCGGGCTACACCTTC
cdr3_aa: CASSLSGGGAAGYTF

d_call: TRBD2
j_call: TRBJ2-1
clone_size: -
v_call: TRBV6-1
cdr3_nt: TGTGCCAGCAGTGCATTAGCGGGGGCAGACGGTGAGCAGTTCTTC
cdr3_aa: CASSALAGADGEQFF

d_call: -
j_call: TRBJ1-1
clone_size: -
v_call: TRBV11-1
cdr3_nt: TGTGCCAGCACTCTTGATAGGGGGGACACTGAAGCTTTCTTT
cdr3_aa: CASTLDRGDTEAFF

d_call: TRBD2
j_call: TRBJ2-1
clone_size: few
v_call: TRBV7-6
cdr3_nt: TGTGCCAGCAGCTTAGGGGGAGGGGAGTTGGATGAGCAGTTCTTC
cdr3_aa: CASSLGGGELDEQFF

d_call: TRBD2
j_call: TRBJ2-2
clone_size: few
v_call: TRBV7-2
cdr3_nt: TGTGCCAGCAGCTCTAGCGGGGCTGGCACCGGGGAGCTGTTTTTT
cdr3_aa: CASSSSGAGTGELFF

d_call: -
j_call: TRBJ1-1
clone_size: many
v_call: TRBV7-2
cdr3_nt: TGTGCCAGCAGCTTAACGGGAATTGAAGCTTTCTTT
cdr3_aa: CASSLTGIEAFF

d_call: -
j_call: TRBJ2-3
clone_size: few
v_call: TRBV28
cdr3_nt: TGTGCCAGCAGTTTATCTGTTGGTGGCACAGATACGCAGTATTTT
cdr3_aa: CASSLSVGGTDTQYF

d_call: -
j_call: TRBJ1-6
clone_size: many
v_call: TRBV7-8
cdr3_nt: TGTGCCAGCAGTTCCCTTGAGGGCTCCCTTAATTCACCCCTCCACTTT
cdr3_aa: CASSSLEGSLNSPLHF

d_call: -
j_call: TRBJ1-2
clone_size: many
v_call: TRBV7-2
cdr3_nt: TGTGCCAGCAGTCGGGACACCAACTATGGCTACACCTTC
cdr3_aa: CASSRDTNYGYTF

d_call: -
j_call: TRBJ2-1
clone_size: -
v_call: TRBV6-5
cdr3_nt: TGTGCCAGCAGTTACTCGACGGGATACGAGCAGTTCTTC
cdr3_aa: CASSYSTGYEQFF

d_call: TRBD2
j_call: TRBJ2-1
clone_size: few
v_call: TRBV6-2/TRBV6-3
cdr3_nt: TGTGCCAGCAGTTATAAAAGACTAGCGGGAGATGACAATGAGCAGTTCTTC
cdr3_aa: CASSYKRLAGDDNEQFF

d_call: -
j_call: TRBJ2-7
clone_size: -
v_call: TRBV5-4
cdr3_nt: TGTGCCAGCAGTCCGGGGGACAGTTATATCGAGCAGTACTTC
cdr3_aa: CASSPGDSYIEQYF

d_call: TRBD2
j_call: TRBJ2-3
clone_size: few
v_call: TRBV12-3/TRBV12-4
cdr3_nt: TGTGCCAGCAGTTGGGGGCTAGCGGGGGGGGGCACAGATACGCAGTATTTT
cdr3_aa: CASSWGLAGGGTDTQYF

d_call: TRBD2
j_call: TRBJ2-1
clone_size: few
v_call: TRBV7-6
cdr3_nt: TGTGCCAGCAGCAAACGGACTAGCGGGGTTCCCTACAATGAGCAGTTCTTC
cdr3_aa: CASSKRTSGVPYNEQFF

d_call: TRBD1
j_call: TRBJ2-7
clone_size: -
v_call: TRBV7-9
cdr3_nt: TGTGCCAGCAGCCTAGGGCCCCAGGGGGTCTACGAGCAGTACTTC
cdr3_aa: CASSLGPQGVYEQYF

d_call: -
j_call: TRBJ1-5
clone_size: many
v_call: TRBV27
cdr3_nt: TGTGCCAGCAGACTCAGGGTCAATCAGCCCCAGCATTTT
cdr3_aa: CASRLRVNQPQHF

d_call: TRBD1
j_call: TRBJ1-2
clone_size: few
v_call: TRBV11-2
cdr3_nt: TGTGCCAGCAGCGCGGGACAGGGAAGTCGGGGCTACACCTTC
cdr3_aa: CASSAGQGSRGYTF

d_call: TRBD1
j_call: TRBJ1-1
clone_size: -
v_call: TRBV5-3
cdr3_nt: TGTGCCAGTCCGGGGGACAGAGTTAACACTGAAGCTTTCTTT
cdr3_aa: CASPGDRVNTEAFF

d_call: -
j_call: TRBJ1-1
clone_size: -
v_call: TRBV2
cdr3_nt: TGTGCCAGCAGTGAAACACATCTAGTGGGTTTCTTT
cdr3_aa: CASSETHLVGFF

d_call: TRBD1
j_call: TRBJ1-3
clone_size: -
v_call: TRBV12-3/TRBV12-4
cdr3_nt: TGTGCCAGCAGCTTCGGACAGGGGGCTGATGGAAACACCATATATTTT
cdr3_aa: CASSFGQGADGNTIYF

d_call: TRBD2
j_call: TRBJ2-7
clone_size: -
v_call: TRBV7-2
cdr3_nt: TGTGCCAGCAGCTTAGCGAGCGGGGGGGCCCACGAGCAGTACTTC
cdr3_aa: CASSLASGGAHEQYF

d_call: TRBD2
j_call: TRBJ2-4
clone_size: -
v_call: TRBV10-1
cdr3_nt: TGCGCCAGCAAAGTGAGAGGTTTGGCGGGAGTAGGCAAAAACATTCAGTACTTC
cdr3_aa: CASKVRGLAGVGKNIQYF

d_call: -
j_call: TRBJ2-7
clone_size: few
v_call: TRBV7-9
cdr3_nt: TGTGCCAGCGTTTGGGCAGAGGACGAGCAGTACTTC
cdr3_aa: CASVWAEDEQYF

d_call: -
j_call: TRBJ1-6
clone_size: few
v_call: TRBV14
cdr3_nt: TGTGCCAGCCGTGAGGGGCTCTATAATTCACCCCTCCACTTT
cdr3_aa: CASREGLYNSPLHF

d_call: -
j_call: TRBJ2-2
clone_size: -
v_call: TRBV7-9
cdr3_nt: TGTGCCAGCAGCTTAGAAGGGTCCAGGCGCGGGGAGCTGTTTTTT
cdr3_aa: CASSLEGSRRGELFF

d_call: -
j_call: TRBJ1-1
clone_size: few
v_call: TRBV6-6
cdr3_nt: TGTGCCAGCAGTTACTCGGTGGGCCCATTAAGAGGGAACACTGAAGCTTTCTTT
cdr3_aa: CASSYSVGPLRGNTEAFF

d_call: TRBD1
j_call: TRBJ2-6
clone_size: few
v_call: TRBV2
cdr3_nt: TGTGCCAGCAATTTGCCGACAGGGGCCGAACGGTACTCTGGGGCCAACGTCCTGACTTTC
cdr3_aa: CASNLPTGAERYSGANVLTF

d_call: TRBD2
j_call: TRBJ2-7
clone_size: few
v_call: TRBV11-2
cdr3_nt: TGTGCCAGCATCGATACAGGCGGGAGGGGTGCCTACGAGCAGTACTTC
cdr3_aa: CASIDTGGRGAYEQYF

d_call: -
j_call: TRBJ1-2
clone_size: -
v_call: TRBV12-3/TRBV12-4
cdr3_nt: TGTGCCAGCAGTCCGGGTTTCCTTTACTATGGCTACACCTTC
cdr3_aa: CASSPGFLYYGYTF

d_call: -
j_call: TRBJ2-2
clone_size: -
v_call: TRBV7-4
cdr3_nt: TGTGCCAGCAGGGCAGAGGCGAACACCGGGGAGCTGTTTTTT
cdr3_aa: CASRAEANTGELFF

d_call: TRBD1
j_call: TRBJ1-2
clone_size: -
v_call: TRBV10-3
cdr3_nt: TGTGCCATCAGCCCCTGGACAGGAGAGAGATTAGGAACAAACTATGGCTACACCTTC
cdr3_aa: CAISPWTGERLGTNYGYTF

d_call: TRBD2
j_call: TRBJ2-3
clone_size: many
v_call: TRBV7-2
cdr3_nt: TGTGCCAGCAGCCGAAGAGCGGGAGGGCGAGATACGCAGTATTTT
cdr3_aa: CASSRRAGGRDTQYF

d_call: TRBD1
j_call: TRBJ2-7
clone_size: few
v_call: TRBV19
cdr3_nt: TGTGCCAGTAGTCTACGGGACAGCCCCTACGAGCAGTACTTC
cdr3_aa: CASSLRDSPYEQYF

d_call: -
j_call: TRBJ2-1
clone_size: -
v_call: TRBV7-6
cdr3_nt: TGTGCCAGCAGCAAGGGACCCGGAGCCGGGTCCTACAATGAGCAGTTCTTC
cdr3_aa: CASSKGPGAGSYNEQFF

d_call: -
j_call: TRBJ2-1
clone_size: -
v_call: TRBV15
cdr3_nt: TGTGCCACCAGCAGAGATGAGCAGGCCAGCCCCTACAATGAGCAGTTCTTC
cdr3_aa: CATSRDEQASPYNEQFF

d_call: -
j_call: TRBJ2-1
clone_size: many
v_call: TRBV7-8
cdr3_nt: TGTGCCAGCAGTACCTACAGGACTCCCTACAATGAGCAGTTCTTC
cdr3_aa: CASSTYRTPYNEQFF

d_call: TRBD1
j_call: TRBJ1-3
clone_size: many
v_call: TRBV7-2
cdr3_nt: TGTGCCAGCAGCCCTGACAGGGGGCCGGGAAACACCATATATTTT
cdr3_aa: CASSPDRGPGNTIYF

d_call: -
j_call: TRBJ1-1
clone_size: -
v_call: TRBV29-1
cdr3_nt: TGCAGCGTTGAAGACGCGGGGGGCACGGTGAACACTGAAGCTTTCTTT
cdr3_aa: CSVEDAGGTVNTEAFF

d_call: -
j_call: TRBJ2-7
clone_size: -
v_call: TRBV5-4
cdr3_nt: TGTGCCAGCAGCCCGCGGGGCGGGGAAGCCTACGAGCAGTACTTC
cdr3_aa: CASSPRGGEAYEQYF

d_call: TRBD1
j_call: TRBJ1-3
clone_size: -
v_call: TRBV11-3
cdr3_nt: TGTGCCAGCAGCTTAGAAGGCGTTGGTGGGACAGGAGTTAAGAGCTCTGGAAACACCATATATTTT
cdr3_aa: CASSLEGVGGTGVKSSGNTIYF

d_call: -
j_call: TRBJ1-3
clone_size: -
v_call: TRBV4-1
cdr3_nt: TGCGCCAGCAGCCAACTAAACCGGGCACTCGCTGGAAACACCATATATTTT
cdr3_aa: CASSQLNRALAGNTIYF